The clone carrying this T cell receptor beta chain was seen many times. Its antigen is not identified. V dropped 3 bases and J dropped 4 bases, with 6 bases sitting between them. This CDR3 is 13 amino acids long. Per the germline V gene, CDR1 is SEHNR and CDR2 is FQNEAQ (reference sequence). Individual cDNA molecules each carried unique molecular identifiers attached by the library. MiXCR, applied by TCRdb to the RACE reads, yields one record per CDR3 protein. Found here are about 110,000 distinct CDR3 sequences, 10% to 15% of them singletons; the top ten hold around 1.6%. Stated time point: pre-sensitization, week 0. Treatment here: therapeutic diphenylcyclopropenone sensitization with weekly scalp DPC. Investigators collected blood before applying each patch test. These data are taken from a study of human T cells and chemical hapten exposure. Whole-study findings and limits: A positive correlation with patch test score was shown by PT1 expanded TCR counts.

The chain carries TRBV7-9 and TRBJ2-2, with unresolved D. The input for sequencing was whole blood, taken in connection with sensitization to the hapten diphenylcyclopropenone (DPC). This TCR was sampled from a woman in her forties or fifties with alopecia areata. Some clones in this sample may be carry-over from other donors' samples. The CDR3 sequence: CASSFVATGELFF. The CDR3 DNA reads TGTGCCAGCAGCTTCGTGGCCACCGGGGAGCTGTTTTTT.